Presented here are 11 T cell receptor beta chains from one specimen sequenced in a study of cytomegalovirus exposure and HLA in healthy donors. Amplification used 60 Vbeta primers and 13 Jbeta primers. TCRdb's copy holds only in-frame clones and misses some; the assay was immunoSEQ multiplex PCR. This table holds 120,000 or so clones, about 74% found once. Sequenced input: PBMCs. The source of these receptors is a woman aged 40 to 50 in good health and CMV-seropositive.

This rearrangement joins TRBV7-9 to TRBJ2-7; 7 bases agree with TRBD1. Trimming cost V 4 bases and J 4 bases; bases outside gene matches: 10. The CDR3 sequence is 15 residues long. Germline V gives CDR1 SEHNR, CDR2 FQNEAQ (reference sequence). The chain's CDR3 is CASSSGTAKSYEQYF. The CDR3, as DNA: TGTGCCAGCAGCTCAGGGACAGCGAAATCATACGAGCAGTACTTC. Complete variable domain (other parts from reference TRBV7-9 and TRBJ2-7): DTGVSQNPRHKITKRGQNVTFRCDPISEHNRLYWYRQTLGQGPEFLTYFQNEAQLEKSRLLSDRFSAERPKGSFSTLEIQRTEQGDSAMYLCASSSGTAKSYEQYFGPGTRLTVT.

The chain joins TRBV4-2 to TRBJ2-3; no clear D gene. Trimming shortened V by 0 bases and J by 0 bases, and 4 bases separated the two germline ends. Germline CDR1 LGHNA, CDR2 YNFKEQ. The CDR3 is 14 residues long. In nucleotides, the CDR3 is TGTGCCAGCAGCCAAGAACACAGCACAGATACGCAGTATTTT. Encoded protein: CASSQEHSTDTQYF.

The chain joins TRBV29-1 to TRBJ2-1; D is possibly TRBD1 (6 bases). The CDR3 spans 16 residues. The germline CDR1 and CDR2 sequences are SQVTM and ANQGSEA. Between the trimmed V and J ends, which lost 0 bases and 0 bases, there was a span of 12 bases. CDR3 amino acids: CSVEDTAGASYNEQFF. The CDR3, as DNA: TGCAGCGTTGAAGATACGGCAGGGGCCTCCTACAATGAGCAGTTCTTC.

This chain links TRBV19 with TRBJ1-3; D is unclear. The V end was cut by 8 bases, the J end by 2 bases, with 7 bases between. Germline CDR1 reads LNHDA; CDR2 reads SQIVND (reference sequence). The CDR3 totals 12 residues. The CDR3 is CASEAAGNTIYF. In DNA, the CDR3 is TGTGCCAGTGAGGCGGCTGGAAACACCATATATTTT.

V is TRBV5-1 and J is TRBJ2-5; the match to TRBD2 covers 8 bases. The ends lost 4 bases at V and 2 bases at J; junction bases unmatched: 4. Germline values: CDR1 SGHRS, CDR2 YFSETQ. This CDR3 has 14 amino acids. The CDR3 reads CASSTLAGQETQYF. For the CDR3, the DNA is TGCGCCAGCAGCACCTTAGCGGGGCAAGAGACCCAGTACTTC.

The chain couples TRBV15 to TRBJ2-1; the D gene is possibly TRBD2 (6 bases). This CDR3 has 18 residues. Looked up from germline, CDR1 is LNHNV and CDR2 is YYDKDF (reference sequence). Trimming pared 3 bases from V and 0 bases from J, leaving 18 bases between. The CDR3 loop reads CATSRWGERFSSYNEQFF. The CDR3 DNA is TGTGCCACCAGCAGGTGGGGGGAACGGTTCAGCTCCTACAATGAGCAGTTCTTC.

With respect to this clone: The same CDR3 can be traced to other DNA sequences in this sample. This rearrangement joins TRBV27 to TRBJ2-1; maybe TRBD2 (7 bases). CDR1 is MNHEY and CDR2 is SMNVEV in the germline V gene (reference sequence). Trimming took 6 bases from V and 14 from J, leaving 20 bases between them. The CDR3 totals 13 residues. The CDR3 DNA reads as TGTGCCAGCAGAGGGAGGGGGGCGCCTGGGGAGTTCTTC. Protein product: CASRGRGAPGEFF.

In DNA form, the CDR3 reads TGTGCCTGGAGTGTTCGGCAGGGTGTTAGTCAGCCCCAGCATTTT. Translated: CAWSVRQGVSQPQHF. The genes are TRBV30 and TRBJ1-5, with a weak D call TRBD1 (5 bases). The V gene's germline CDR1 is GTSNPN and CDR2 SVGIG (reference sequence). The V gene lost 0 bases and the J gene lost 6 bases, with 15 bases spanning the gap. The CDR3 is 15 amino acids.

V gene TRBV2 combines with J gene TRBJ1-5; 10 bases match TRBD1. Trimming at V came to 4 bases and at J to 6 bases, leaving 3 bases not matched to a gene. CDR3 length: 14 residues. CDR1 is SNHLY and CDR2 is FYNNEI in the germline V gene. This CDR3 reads CASSGDRGTQPQHF. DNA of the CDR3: TGTGCCAGCAGTGGGGACAGGGGTACTCAGCCCCAGCATTTT.

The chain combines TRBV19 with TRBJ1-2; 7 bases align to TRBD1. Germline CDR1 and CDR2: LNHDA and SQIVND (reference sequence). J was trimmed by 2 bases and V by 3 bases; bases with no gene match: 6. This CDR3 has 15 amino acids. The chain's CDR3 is CASSIHRGQNYGYTF. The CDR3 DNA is TGTGCCAGTAGTATCCACCGGGGACAGAACTATGGCTACACCTTC.

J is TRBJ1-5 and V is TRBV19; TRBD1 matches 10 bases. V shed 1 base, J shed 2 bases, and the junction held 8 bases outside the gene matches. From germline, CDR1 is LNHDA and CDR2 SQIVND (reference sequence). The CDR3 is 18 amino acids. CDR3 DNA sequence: TGTGCCAGTAGTATAGCACGTCGAGGGACAGGGGGCAATCAGCCCCAGCATTTT. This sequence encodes CASSIARRGTGGNQPQHF. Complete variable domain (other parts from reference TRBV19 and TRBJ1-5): DGGITQSPKYLFRKEGQNVTLSCEQNLNHDAMYWYRQDPGQGLRLIYYSQIVNDFQKGDIAEGYSVSREKKESFPLTVTSAQKNPTAFYLCASSIARRGTGGNQPQHFGDGTRLSIL.